The 10 T cell receptor beta chains listed next were all sequenced from one sample in a study of T cell responses to AZD1222 COVID-19 vaccine. Assay used: immunoSEQ multiplex PCR; TCRdb lists only in-frame clones, some missing. The sample records 180,000 or so clones, just under 90% being singletons. Specimen: peripheral blood, collected 28 days after the second dose of the MenACWY control vaccine. These receptors were obtained from an adult who received the MenACWY meningococcal vaccine as a control.

The gene calls are TRBV4-3 and TRBJ2-7, with D uncertain. This CDR3 comprises 13 residues. V was trimmed by 4 bases and J by 3 bases, leaving 10 bases between them. Germline values: CDR1 LGHNA, CDR2 YSLEER. The chain's CDR3 is CASSPYHGYEQYF. Written as DNA, the CDR3 is TGCGCCAGCAGCCCGTATCACGGCTACGAGCAGTACTTC.

V and J are TRBV24-1 and TRBJ2-7, with D possibly being TRBD2 (6 bases). V lost 5 bases and J lost 7, with 11 bases in between. Per germline, CDR1 KGHDR and CDR2 SFDVKD. This CDR3 has 12 amino acids. CDR3: CATSGTGGEQYF. CDR3 DNA: TGTGCCACCAGTGGGACCGGGGGAGAGCAGTACTTC.

Only one count was recorded for this clone. J is TRBJ1-6 and V is TRBV7-9; D not certain. With 3 bases removed from V and 11 bases from J, the gap between germline ends came to 8 bases. In germline, CDR1 is SEHNR, CDR2 FQNEAQ (reference sequence). The CDR3 runs 12 residues. The CDR3 nucleotides are TGTGCCAGCAGCTTTAGCAGCCCACCCCTCCACTTT. Protein sequence: CASSFSSPPLHF.

The chain carries TRBV30 and TRBJ2-1; a possible D gene is TRBD2 (5 bases). The V gene lost 4 bases and the J gene lost 2 bases, with 12 bases spanning the gap. Looked up from germline, CDR1 is GTSNPN and CDR2 is SVGIG (reference sequence). This CDR3 contains 14 residues. The CDR3 spells CAWIRAGTYNEQFF. DNA of the CDR3: TGTGCCTGGATTAGGGCCGGGACCTACAATGAGCAGTTCTTC.

The chain couples TRBV7-2 to TRBJ2-1; TRBD2 matches at 11 bases. Germline CDR1 is SGHTA and CDR2 is FQGNSA. The CDR3 is made up of 13 amino acids. V trimming: 4 bases; J trimming: 10 bases; junction bases outside the gene matches: 3. CDR3 sequence reads: CASSSTSGIEQFF. CDR3 in DNA: TGTGCCAGCAGCTCGACTAGCGGGATCGAGCAGTTCTTC.

Worth noting for this clone: No DNA is shown, since the ends of the CDR3 on it are uncertain; the CDR3 is the one TCRdb lists. The chain employs TRBV28 and TRBJ1-2. The CDR3 contains 15 residues when both ends are counted. Germline V gene sequence: CDR1 MDHEN, CDR2 SYDVKM. CDR3 sequence: CASSTSQGRLGGYTF.

Only a few counts were recorded for this clone. V gene TRBV28 combines with J gene TRBJ1-3; D not certain. The CDR3 spans 12 residues. Trimming took off 3 bases at V and 3 bases at J, with 3 bases between the two ends. Per the germline V gene, CDR1 is MDHEN and CDR2 is SYDVKM. The CDR3 sequence is CASSFGGNTIYF. CDR3 DNA: TGTGCCAGCAGTTTCGGTGGAAACACCATATATTTT.

The chain couples TRBV4-3 to TRBJ2-1; maybe TRBD1 (6 bases). Looked up from germline, CDR1 is LGHNA and CDR2 is YSLEER. The CDR3 has 16 amino acids. The V end lost 4 bases, the J end lost 3 bases, and 16 bases lay between the germline ends. CDR3 loop: CASSLQRWTDYNEQFF. CDR3 nucleotide sequence: TGCGCCAGCAGCCTACAACGCTGGACAGACTACAATGAGCAGTTCTTC.

V and J are TRBV10-3 and TRBJ1-2, with D unresolved. Per the germline V gene, CDR1 is ENHRY and CDR2 is SYGVKD. With 0 bases removed from V and 6 bases from J, the gap between germline ends came to 11 bases. This CDR3 region has 14 residues. The CDR3 sequence: CAISESLGSDGYTF. The CDR3 DNA reads TGTGCCATCAGTGAGTCCCTGGGGTCTGATGGCTACACCTTC.

CDR3 loop: CASSATGGYNEQFF. Here the CDR3 DNA reads TGTGCCAGCAGCGCCACAGGGGGTTACAATGAGCAGTTCTTC. The chain employs TRBV7-3 and TRBJ2-1; 8 nucleotides agree with TRBD1. This CDR3 region has 14 residues. With 5 bases clipped from V and 4 bases from J, the junction kept 4 bases outside the gene matches. The V gene's germline CDR1 is SGHTA and CDR2 FQGTGA.